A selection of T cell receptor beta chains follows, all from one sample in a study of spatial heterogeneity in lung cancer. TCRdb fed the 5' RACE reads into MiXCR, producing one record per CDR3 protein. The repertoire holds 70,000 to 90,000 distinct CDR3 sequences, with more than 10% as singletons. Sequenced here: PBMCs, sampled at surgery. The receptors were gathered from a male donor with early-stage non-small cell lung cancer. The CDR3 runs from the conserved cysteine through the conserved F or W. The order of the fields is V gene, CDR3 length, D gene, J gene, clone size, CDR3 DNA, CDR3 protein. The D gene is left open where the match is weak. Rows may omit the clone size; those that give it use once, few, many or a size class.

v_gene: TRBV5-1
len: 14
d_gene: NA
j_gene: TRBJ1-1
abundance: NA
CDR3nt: TGCGCCAGCAGCCCGACGACAGAGAACACTGAAGCTTTCTTT
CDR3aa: CASSPTTENTEAFF

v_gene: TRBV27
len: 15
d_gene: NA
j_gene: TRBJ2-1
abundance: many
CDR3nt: TGTGCCAGCAGCTCGACCGTAATTAAACTCAATGAGCAGTTCTTC
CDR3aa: CASSSTVIKLNEQFF

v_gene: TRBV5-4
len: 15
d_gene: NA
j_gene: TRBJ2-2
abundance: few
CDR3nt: TGTGCCAGCAGCTTCGGGACTTCGAACACCGGGGAGCTGTTTTTT
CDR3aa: CASSFGTSNTGELFF

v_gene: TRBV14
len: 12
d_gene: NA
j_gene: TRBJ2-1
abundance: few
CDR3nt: TGTGCCAGCAGCCCCGGTGCGCGGGGTCAGTTCTTC
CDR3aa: CASSPGARGQFF

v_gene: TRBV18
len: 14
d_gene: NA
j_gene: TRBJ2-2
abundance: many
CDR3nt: TGTGCCAGCTCACCACCGAGTGTTGACGGGGAGCTGTTTTTT
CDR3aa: CASSPPSVDGELFF

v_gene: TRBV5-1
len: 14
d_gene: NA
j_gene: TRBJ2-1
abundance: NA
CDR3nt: TGCGCCGGCAGTCAGACGACGGGGGACAATGAGCAGTTCTTC
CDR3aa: CAGSQTTGDNEQFF

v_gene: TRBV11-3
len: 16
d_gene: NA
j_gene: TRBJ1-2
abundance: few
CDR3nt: TGTGCCAGCAGTCCTATGGGGGCCACTATATCCTCTGGCTACACCTTC
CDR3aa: CASSPMGATISSGYTF

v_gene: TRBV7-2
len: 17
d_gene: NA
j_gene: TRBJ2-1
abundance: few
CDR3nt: TGTGCCAGCAGCACTCTCCCCCGGACTGCTTCCTACAATGAGCAGTTCTTC
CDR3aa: CASSTLPRTASYNEQFF

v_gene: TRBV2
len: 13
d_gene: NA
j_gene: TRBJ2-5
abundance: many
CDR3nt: TGTGCCAGCTCCGCCATGGACCAAGAGACCCAGTACTTC
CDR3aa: CASSAMDQETQYF

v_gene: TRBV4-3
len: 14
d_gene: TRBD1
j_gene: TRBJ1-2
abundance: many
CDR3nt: TGCGCCAGCAGCCAGAGCAGGGGGACCTATGGCTACACCTTC
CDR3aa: CASSQSRGTYGYTF

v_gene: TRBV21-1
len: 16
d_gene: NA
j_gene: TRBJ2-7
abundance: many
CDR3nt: TGTGCCAGCAGCAAAGTTTGGGGACAGGGTGTGTACGAGCAGTACTTC
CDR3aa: CASSKVWGQGVYEQYF